A selection of T cell receptor beta chains follows, all from one sample in a study of blood T cells in healthy people across ages. TCRdb re-analysed the 5' RACE reads in MiXCR, keeping a single row per CDR3 protein. The table shows 800,000 to 950,000 distinct CDR3 sequences, with roughly 48% occurring only once. The sequencing sample was made of blood. The receptors were gathered from a man aged 30-40 years in good health. Both conserved end residues are part of each CDR3. Each record gives: J gene, D gene, clone size, V gene, CDR3 protein, CDR3 DNA. D genes are given only for firm matches. The size field is filled for only some rows; it gives once, few, many or a size class.

>TRBJ2-3|TRBD1|few|TRBV4-2
CASSPRQGVRTDTQYF
TGTGCCAGCAGCCCCCGACAGGGTGTGAGGACAGATACGCAGTATTTT
>TRBJ2-5|TRBD2|.|TRBV11-3
CASSLVAPGGGETQYF
TGTGCCAGCAGCTTAGTGGCTCCAGGCGGGGGGGAGACCCAGTACTTC
>TRBJ2-3|.|many|TRBV27
CASKAGAVDTQYF
TGTGCCAGCAAGGCGGGGGCCGTGGATACGCAGTATTTT
>TRBJ2-5|.|many|TRBV2
CASKVSGAPQETQYF
TGTGCCAGCAAGGTCAGCGGCGCTCCACAAGAGACCCAGTACTTC
>TRBJ2-7|.|.|TRBV12-3/TRBV12-4
CASSLGRVNEQYF
TGTGCCAGCAGTTTAGGGAGGGTCAACGAGCAGTACTTC
>TRBJ2-1|.|.|TRBV7-9
CASSQMYAEQFF
TGTGCCAGCAGTCAGATGTACGCTGAGCAGTTCTTC
>TRBJ2-1|TRBD2|.|TRBV7-9
CASSLVGGSGNEQFF
TGTGCCAGCAGCTTAGTGGGAGGGAGTGGGAATGAGCAGTTCTTC
>TRBJ2-2|TRBD2|.|TRBV12-3/TRBV12-4
CASSVSGRADPGELFF
TGTGCCAGCAGCGTTAGCGGGAGGGCCGACCCCGGGGAGCTGTTTTTT
>TRBJ2-7|TRBD1|.|TRBV28
CASSLLGTGFPEQYF
TGTGCCAGCAGTTTATTAGGGACAGGGTTTCCCGAGCAGTACTTC
>TRBJ1-1|TRBD1|.|TRBV29-1
CSVYDRGRTEAFF
TGCAGCGTTTATGACAGGGGACGCACTGAAGCTTTCTTT
>TRBJ2-1|.|many|TRBV9
CASSVEGTPPHNEQFF
TGTGCCAGCAGCGTAGAGGGGACCCCTCCCCACAATGAGCAGTTCTTC
>TRBJ1-2|.|.|TRBV6-5
CASSSSGTNYGYTF
TGTGCCAGCAGTTCCAGCGGGACAAACTATGGCTACACCTTC
>TRBJ2-7|.|.|TRBV29-1
CSVAQGTYEQYF
TGCAGCGTTGCCCAGGGGACCTACGAGCAGTACTTC
>TRBJ1-1|.|few|TRBV20-1
CSAREGWATEAFF
TGCAGTGCTAGAGAGGGTTGGGCCACTGAAGCTTTCTTT
>TRBJ2-1|.|.|TRBV5-1
CASSSGEWSYNEQFF
TGCGCCAGCAGCTCGGGGGAGTGGTCCTACAATGAGCAGTTCTTC
>TRBJ2-1|.|.|TRBV29-1
CSVEVASSIYNEQFF
TGCAGCGTTGAAGTCGCCAGCAGTATCTACAATGAGCAGTTCTTC
>TRBJ1-1|.|.|TRBV6-1
CATEGANTEAFF
TGTGCCACTGAGGGAGCGAACACTGAAGCTTTCTTT
>TRBJ2-7|.|few|TRBV7-3
CASSLQEIPEQYF
TGTGCCAGCAGCTTACAAGAAATCCCCGAGCAGTACTTC
>TRBJ1-2|.|.|TRBV2
CASSVLGFYCTF
TGTGCCAGCAGTGTATTAGGGTTCTACTGCACCTTC
>TRBJ1-1|.|.|TRBV7-2
CAGSLTKDAEAFF
TGTGCCGGCAGCTTAACCAAGGACGCTGAAGCTTTCTTT
>TRBJ2-5|TRBD1|few|TRBV28
CASSSPGQAQETQYF
TGTGCCAGCAGTTCCCCGGGACAGGCGCAAGAGACCCAGTACTTC
>TRBJ1-1|.|.|TRBV5-1
CASSLAGMENTEAFF
TGCGCCAGCAGCTTAGCAGGGATGGAGAACACTGAAGCTTTCTTT
>TRBJ2-5|.|.|TRBV28
CASTRQAQETQYF
TGTGCCAGCACCCGGCAGGCCCAAGAGACCCAGTACTTC
>TRBJ2-5|TRBD1|.|TRBV24-1
CATSDPLDRPGTEETQYF
TGTGCCACCAGTGACCCGCTGGACAGGCCGGGGACGGAAGAGACCCAGTACTTC
>TRBJ2-7|.|few|TRBV5-1
CASSWSGFSYEQYF
TGCGCCAGCAGCTGGTCAGGATTCTCCTACGAGCAGTACTTC
>TRBJ2-1|.|few|TRBV28
CASSQLGLGYNEQFF
TGTGCCAGCAGTCAACTAGGACTTGGTTACAATGAGCAGTTCTTC
>TRBJ2-5|.|.|TRBV9
CASSVGAGSLQETQYF
TGTGCCAGCAGCGTAGGGGCGGGGTCGCTCCAAGAGACCCAGTACTTC
>TRBJ2-1|TRBD2|.|TRBV20-1
CSAHGLAGVYNEQFF
TGCAGTGCCCACGGTCTAGCGGGAGTTTACAATGAGCAGTTCTTC
>TRBJ2-1|.|.|TRBV29-1
CSVVWVGNNEQFF
TGCAGCGTTGTCTGGGTAGGGAACAATGAGCAGTTCTTC
>TRBJ2-3|.|.|TRBV27
CARGEQEKSTDTQYF
TGTGCCAGAGGGGAACAGGAAAAAAGCACAGATACGCAGTATTTT
>TRBJ2-7|TRBD2|.|TRBV5-1
CASSPISGGAGNEQYF
TGCGCCAGCAGCCCTATAAGCGGGGGGGCTGGTAATGAGCAGTACTTC